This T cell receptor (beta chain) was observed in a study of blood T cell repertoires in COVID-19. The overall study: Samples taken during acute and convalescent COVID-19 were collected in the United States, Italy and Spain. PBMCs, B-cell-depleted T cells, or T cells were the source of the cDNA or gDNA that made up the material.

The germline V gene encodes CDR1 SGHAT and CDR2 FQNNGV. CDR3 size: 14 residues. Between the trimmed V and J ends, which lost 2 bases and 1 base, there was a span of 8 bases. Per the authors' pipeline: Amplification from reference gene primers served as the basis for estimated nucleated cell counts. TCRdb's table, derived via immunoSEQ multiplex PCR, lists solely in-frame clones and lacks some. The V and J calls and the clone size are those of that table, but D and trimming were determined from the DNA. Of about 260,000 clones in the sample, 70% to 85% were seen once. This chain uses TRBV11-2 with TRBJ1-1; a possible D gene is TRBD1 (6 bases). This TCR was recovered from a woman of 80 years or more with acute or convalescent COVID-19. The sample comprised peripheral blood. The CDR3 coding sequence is TGTGCCAGCAGCTTACTGGGACAGAACACTGAAGCTTTCTTT. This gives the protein CASSLLGQNTEAFF.